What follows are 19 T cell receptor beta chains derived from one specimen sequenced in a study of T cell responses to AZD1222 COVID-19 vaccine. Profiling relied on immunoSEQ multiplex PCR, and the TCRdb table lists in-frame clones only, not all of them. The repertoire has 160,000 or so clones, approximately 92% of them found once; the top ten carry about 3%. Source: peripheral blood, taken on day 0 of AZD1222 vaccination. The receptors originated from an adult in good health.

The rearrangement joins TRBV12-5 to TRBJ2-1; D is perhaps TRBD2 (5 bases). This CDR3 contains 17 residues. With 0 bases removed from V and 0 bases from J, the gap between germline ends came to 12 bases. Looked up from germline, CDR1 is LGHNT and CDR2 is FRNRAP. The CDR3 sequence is CASGLVLGEGSYNEQFF. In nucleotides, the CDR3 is TGTGCTAGTGGTTTGGTACTTGGCGAGGGCTCCTACAATGAGCAGTTCTTC.

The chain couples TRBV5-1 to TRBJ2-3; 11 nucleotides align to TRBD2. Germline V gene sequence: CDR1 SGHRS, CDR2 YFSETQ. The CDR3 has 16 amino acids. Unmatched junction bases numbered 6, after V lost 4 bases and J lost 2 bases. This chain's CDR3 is CASSGTSGSFTDTQYF. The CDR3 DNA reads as TGCGCCAGCAGCGGCACTAGCGGGAGCTTCACAGATACGCAGTATTTT.

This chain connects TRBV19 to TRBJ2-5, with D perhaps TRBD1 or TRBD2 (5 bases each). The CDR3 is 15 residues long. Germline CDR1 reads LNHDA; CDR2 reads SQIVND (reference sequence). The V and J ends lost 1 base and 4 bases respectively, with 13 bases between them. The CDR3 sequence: CASSIAPVGTETQYF. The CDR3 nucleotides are TGTGCCAGTAGTATAGCGCCGGTAGGGACAGAGACCCAGTACTTC.

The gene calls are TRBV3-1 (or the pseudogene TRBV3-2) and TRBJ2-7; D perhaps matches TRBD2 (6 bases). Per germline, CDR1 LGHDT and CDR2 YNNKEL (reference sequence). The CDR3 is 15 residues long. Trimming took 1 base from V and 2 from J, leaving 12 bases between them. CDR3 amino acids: CASSQVASVAYEQYF. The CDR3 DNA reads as TGTGCCAGCAGCCAAGTGGCTAGCGTGGCCTACGAGCAGTACTTC.

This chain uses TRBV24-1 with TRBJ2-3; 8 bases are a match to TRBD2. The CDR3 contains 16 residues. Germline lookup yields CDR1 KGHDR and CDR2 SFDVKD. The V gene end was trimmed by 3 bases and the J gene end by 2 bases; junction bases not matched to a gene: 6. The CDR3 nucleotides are TGTGCCACCAGTGATCCAACTAGCGGACACACAGATACGCAGTATTTT. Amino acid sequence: CATSDPTSGHTDTQYF.

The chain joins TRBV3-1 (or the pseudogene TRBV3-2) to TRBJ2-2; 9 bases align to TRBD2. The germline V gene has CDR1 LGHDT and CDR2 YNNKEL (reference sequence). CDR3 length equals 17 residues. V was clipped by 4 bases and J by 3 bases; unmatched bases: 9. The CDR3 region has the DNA TGTGCCAGCAGCCCGGTAGCGGGAGCCTGGTACACCGGGGAGCTGTTTTTT. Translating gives CASSPVAGAWYTGELFF.

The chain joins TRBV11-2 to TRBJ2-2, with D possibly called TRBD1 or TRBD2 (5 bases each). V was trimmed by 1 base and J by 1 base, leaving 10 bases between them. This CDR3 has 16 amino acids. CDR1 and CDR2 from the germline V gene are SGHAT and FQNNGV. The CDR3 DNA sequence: TGTGCCAGCAGCTTAGCTGGGACCCAGAACACCGGGGAGCTGTTTTTT. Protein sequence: CASSLAGTQNTGELFF.

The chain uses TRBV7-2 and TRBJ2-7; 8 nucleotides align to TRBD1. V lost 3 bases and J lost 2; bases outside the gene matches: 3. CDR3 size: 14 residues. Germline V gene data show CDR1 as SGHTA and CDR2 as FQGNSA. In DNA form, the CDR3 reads TGTGCCAGCAGCTTGCAGGGGGCCGCCTACGAGCAGTACTTC. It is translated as CASSLQGAAYEQYF.

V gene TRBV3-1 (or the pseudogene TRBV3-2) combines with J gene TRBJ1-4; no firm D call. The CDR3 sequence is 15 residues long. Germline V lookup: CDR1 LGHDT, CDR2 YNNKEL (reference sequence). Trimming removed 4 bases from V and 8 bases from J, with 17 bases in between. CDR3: CASSPGGQLWEKLFF. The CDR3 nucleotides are TGTGCCAGCAGCCCCGGCGGGCAGCTTTGGGAAAAACTGTTTTTT.

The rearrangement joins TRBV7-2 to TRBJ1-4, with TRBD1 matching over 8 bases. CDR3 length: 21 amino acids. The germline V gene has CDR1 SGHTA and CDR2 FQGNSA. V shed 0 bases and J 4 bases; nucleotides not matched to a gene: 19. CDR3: CASSLASAGTGSMIYNEKLFF. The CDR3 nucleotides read TGTGCCAGCAGCTTAGCTTCAGCCGGGACAGGATCAATGATTTATAATGAAAAACTGTTTTTT.

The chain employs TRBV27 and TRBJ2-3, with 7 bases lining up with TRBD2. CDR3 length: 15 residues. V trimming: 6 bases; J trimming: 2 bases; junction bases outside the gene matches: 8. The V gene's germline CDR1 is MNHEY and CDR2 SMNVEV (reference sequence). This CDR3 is CASSLTSSNTDTQYF. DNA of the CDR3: TGTGCCAGCAGCCTGACTAGCTCGAACACAGATACGCAGTATTTT.

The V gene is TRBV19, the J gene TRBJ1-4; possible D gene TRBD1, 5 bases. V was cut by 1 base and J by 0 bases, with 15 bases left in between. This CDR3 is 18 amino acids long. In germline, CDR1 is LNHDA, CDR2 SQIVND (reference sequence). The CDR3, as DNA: TGTGCCAGTAGTATAGTTCGGACATCACCGGCAACTAATGAAAAACTGTTTTTT. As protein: CASSIVRTSPATNEKLFF.

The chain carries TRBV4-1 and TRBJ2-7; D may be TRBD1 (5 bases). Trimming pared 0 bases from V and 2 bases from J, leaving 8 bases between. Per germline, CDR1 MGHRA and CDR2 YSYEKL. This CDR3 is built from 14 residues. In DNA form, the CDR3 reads TGCGCCAGCAGCCAAGAACAGGCCCCCTACGAGCAGTACTTC. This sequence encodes CASSQEQAPYEQYF.

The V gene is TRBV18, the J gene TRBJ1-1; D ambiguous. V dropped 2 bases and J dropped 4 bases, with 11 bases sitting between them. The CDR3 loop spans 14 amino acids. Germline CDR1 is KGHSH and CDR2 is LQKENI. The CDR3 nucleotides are TGTGCCAGCTCACCAGGGATTATTAGCACTGAAGCTTTCTTT. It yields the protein CASSPGIISTEAFF.

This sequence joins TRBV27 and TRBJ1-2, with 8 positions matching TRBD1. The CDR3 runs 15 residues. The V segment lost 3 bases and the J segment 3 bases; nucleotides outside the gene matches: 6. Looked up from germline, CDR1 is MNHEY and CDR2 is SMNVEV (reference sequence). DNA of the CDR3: TGTGCCAGCAGTTTGGGGCTACAGGGGGACTATGGCTACACCTTC. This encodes CASSLGLQGDYGYTF.

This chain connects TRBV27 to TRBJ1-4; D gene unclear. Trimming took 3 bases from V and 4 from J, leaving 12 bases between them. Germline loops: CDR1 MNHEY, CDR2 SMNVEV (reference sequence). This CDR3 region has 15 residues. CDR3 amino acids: CASSLNWQLNEKLFF. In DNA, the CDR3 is TGTGCCAGCAGTTTGAATTGGCAGCTTAATGAAAAACTGTTTTTT.

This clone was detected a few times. The CDR3, as DNA: TGTGCCAGCAGCAGGACGAACGGACTAGCGGACGAGCAGTACTTC. It specifies CASSRTNGLADEQYF. The chain recombines TRBV5-4 with TRBJ2-7, with 10 bases identical to TRBD2. Per germline, CDR1 SGHNT and CDR2 YYREEE (reference sequence). V gave up 4 bases and J gave up 5 bases; unmatched junction bases: 9. The CDR3 runs 15 residues.

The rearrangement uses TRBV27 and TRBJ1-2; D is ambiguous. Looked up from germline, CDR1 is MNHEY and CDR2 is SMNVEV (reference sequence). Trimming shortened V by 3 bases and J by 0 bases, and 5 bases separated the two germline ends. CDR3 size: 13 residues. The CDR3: CASSFDPNYGYTF. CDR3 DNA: TGTGCCAGCAGTTTCGACCCTAACTATGGCTACACCTTC.

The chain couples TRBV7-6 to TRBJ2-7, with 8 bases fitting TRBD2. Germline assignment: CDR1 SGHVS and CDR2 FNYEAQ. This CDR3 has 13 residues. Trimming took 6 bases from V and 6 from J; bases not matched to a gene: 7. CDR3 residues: CASRPGLGSEQYF. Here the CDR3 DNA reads TGTGCCAGCAGACCGGGACTAGGATCCGAGCAGTACTTC.